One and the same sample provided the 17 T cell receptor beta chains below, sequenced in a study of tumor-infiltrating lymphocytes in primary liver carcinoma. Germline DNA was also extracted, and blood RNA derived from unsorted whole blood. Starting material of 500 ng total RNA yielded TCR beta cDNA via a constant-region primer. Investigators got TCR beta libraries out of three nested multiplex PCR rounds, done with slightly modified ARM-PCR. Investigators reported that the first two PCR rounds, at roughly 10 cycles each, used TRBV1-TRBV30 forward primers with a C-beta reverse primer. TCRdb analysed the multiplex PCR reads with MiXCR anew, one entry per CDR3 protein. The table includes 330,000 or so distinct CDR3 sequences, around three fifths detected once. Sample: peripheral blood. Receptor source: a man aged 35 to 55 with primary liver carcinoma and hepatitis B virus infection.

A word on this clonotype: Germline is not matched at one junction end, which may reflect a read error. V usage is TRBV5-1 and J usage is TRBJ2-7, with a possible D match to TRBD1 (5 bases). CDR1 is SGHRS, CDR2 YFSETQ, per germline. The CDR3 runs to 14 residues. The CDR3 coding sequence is TGCGCCAACAGCCCCACCGGGCAGGGATACGAGCAGTACTTC. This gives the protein CANSPTGQGYEQYF.

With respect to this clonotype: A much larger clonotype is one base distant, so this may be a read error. The chain's CDR3 is CASSYSGGYEHYF. The CDR3 DNA reads as TGTGCCAGCAGTTACAGCGGGGGCTACGAGCATTACTTC. The rearrangement uses TRBV6-5 and TRBJ2-7; TRBD2 matches 8 bases. This CDR3 spans 13 amino acids. Looked up from germline, CDR1 is MNHEY and CDR2 is SVGAGI.

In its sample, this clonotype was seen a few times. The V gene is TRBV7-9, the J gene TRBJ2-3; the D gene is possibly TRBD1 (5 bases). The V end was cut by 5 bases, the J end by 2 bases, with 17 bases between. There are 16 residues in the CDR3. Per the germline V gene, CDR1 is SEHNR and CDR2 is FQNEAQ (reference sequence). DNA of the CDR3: TGTGCCAGCAGCCATAAACAGGAGACCCTCACAGATACGCAGTATTTT. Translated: CASSHKQETLTDTQYF.

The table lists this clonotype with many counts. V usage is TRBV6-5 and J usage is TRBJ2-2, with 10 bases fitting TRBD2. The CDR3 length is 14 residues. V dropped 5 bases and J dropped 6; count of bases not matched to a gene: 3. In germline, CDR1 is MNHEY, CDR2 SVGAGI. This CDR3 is CASSIGLAAGELFF. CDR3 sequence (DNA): TGTGCCAGCAGTATCGGACTAGCGGCCGGGGAGCTGTTTTTT.

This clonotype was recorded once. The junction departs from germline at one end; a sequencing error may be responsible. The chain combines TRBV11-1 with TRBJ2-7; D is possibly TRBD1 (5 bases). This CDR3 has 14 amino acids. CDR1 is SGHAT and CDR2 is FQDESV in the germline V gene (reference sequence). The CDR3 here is CANSIGSGAHEQYF. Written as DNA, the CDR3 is TGTGCCAACAGCATAGGTAGTGGGGCTCACGAGCAGTACTTC.

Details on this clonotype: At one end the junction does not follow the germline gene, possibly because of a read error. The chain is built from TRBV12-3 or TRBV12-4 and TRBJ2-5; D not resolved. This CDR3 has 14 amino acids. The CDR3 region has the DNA TGTGCCAGCAGTCCAACACCGTCCCAAGAGACCCAGTGCTTC. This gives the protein CASSPTPSQETQCF.

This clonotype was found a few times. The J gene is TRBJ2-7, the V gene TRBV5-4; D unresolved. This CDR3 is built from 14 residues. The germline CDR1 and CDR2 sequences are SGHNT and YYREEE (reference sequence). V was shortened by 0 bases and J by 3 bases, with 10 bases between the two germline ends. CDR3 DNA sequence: TGTGCCAGCAGCTTGGATGTGCCCAACTACGAGCAGTACTTC. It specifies CASSLDVPNYEQYF.

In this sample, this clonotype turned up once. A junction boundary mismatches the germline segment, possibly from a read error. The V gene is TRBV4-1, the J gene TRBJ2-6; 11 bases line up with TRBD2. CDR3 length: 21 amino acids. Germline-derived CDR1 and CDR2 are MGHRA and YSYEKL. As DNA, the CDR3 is TGCGCCAGCAGCCAAGTCGGACTAGCGGGCCTGAAGGCGATCGGGGCCAACCTCCTGACTTTC. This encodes CASSQVGLAGLKAIGANLLTF.

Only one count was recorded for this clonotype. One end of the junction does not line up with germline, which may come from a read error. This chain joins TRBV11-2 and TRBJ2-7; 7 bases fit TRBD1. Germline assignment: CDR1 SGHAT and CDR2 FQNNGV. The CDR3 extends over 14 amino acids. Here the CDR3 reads CASSLDRGTHEHYF. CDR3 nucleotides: TGTGCCAGCAGCTTAGACAGGGGGACCCACGAGCACTACTTC.

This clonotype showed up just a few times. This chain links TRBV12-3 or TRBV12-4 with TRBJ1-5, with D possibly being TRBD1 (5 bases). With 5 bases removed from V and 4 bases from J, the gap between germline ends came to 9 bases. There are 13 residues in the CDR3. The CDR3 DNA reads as TGTGCCAGCAGTCCTCAGGGAAATCAGCCCCAGCATTTT. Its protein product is CASSPQGNQPQHF.

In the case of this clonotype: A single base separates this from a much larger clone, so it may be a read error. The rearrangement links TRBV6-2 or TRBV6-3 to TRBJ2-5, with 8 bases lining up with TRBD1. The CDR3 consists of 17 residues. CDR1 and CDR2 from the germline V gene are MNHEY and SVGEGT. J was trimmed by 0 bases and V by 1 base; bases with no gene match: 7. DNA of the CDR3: TGTGCCAGCAGTTACTTTTCCGGGACAGGCGACCAAGAGACCCAGTACTTC. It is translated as CASSYFSGTGDQETQYF.

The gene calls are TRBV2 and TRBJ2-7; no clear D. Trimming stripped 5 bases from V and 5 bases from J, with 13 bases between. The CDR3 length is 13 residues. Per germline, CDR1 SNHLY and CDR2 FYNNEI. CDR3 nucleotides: TGTGCCAGCAGTCCCCGGGCTAGAGACGAGCAGTACTTC. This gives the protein CASSPRARDEQYF.

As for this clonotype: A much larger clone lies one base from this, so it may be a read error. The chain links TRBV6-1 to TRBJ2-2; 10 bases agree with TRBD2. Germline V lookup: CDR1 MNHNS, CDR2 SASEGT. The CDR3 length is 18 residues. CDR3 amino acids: CANSEALSGRANGGELFF. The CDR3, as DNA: TGTGCCAACAGTGAAGCGCTGAGCGGGAGGGCCAACGGCGGGGAGCTGTTTTTT.

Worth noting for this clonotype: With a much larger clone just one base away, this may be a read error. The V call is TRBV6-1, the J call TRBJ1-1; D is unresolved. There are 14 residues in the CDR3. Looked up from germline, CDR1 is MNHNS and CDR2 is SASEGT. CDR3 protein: CASSENGPNTEASF. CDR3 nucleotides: TGTGCCAGCAGTGAAAACGGGCCCAACACTGAAGCTTCCTTT.

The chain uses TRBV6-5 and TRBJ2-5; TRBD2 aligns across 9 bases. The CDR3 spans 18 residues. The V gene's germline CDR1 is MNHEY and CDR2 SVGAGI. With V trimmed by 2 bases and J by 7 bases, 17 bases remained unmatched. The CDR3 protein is CASSYIVGSSGAGGTQYF. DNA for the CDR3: TGTGCCAGCAGTTACATCGTCGGATCTAGCGGGGCGGGAGGGACCCAGTACTTC.

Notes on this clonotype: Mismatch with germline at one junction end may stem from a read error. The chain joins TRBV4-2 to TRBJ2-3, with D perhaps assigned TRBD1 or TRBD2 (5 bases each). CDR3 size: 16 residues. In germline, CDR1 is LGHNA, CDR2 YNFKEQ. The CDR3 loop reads CASTPSPGIDTGTQYF. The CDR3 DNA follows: TGTGCCAGCACCCCCAGCCCGGGAATAGACACAGGTACGCAGTATTTT.

CDR3 sequence: CASSLAGTTYGQYF. The DNA of the CDR3 is TGTGCCAGCAGTTTAGCCGGGACAACCTATGGGCAGTACTTC. This chain connects TRBV12-3 or TRBV12-4 to TRBJ2-7, with a tentative D call TRBD1 (6 bases). The CDR3 contains 14 residues. The V end was cut by 0 bases, the J end by 9 bases, with 15 bases between.